This is a list of T cell receptor beta chains from one sample in a study of blood T cells in healthy people across ages. TCRdb reanalysed the 5' RACE reads using MiXCR and keeps one entry per CDR3 protein. Found here are around 990,000 distinct CDR3 sequences, 30% to 40% of them singletons; the top ten hold roughly 13%. Material: blood. These receptors all come from a man between 18 and 29 years old in good health. Both conserved end residues are part of each CDR3. The D gene is left open where the match is weak. Clone size is shown for a subset of rows, as once, few, many or a class of expanded clone.

j_gene | v_gene | abundance | d_gene | CDR3nt | CDR3aa
TRBJ2-1 | TRBV4-1 | NA | NA | TGCGCCAGCAGCCAAGATCGAGAGGGTGTGCAGTTCTTC | CASSQDREGVQFF
TRBJ2-3 | TRBV5-1 | NA | NA | TGCACCAGCAGCCATAAGTCTCCCGATACGCAGTATTTT | CTSSHKSPDTQYF
TRBJ2-7 | TRBV20-1 | NA | NA | TGCAGTGCTAGAGATCTGATAGGGGATTCTTACTACGAGCAGTACTTC | CSARDLIGDSYYEQYF
TRBJ2-5 | TRBV12-3/TRBV12-4 | NA | TRBD1 | TGTGCCAGCAGTTTACGTACAGGGGAGAGGGAGACCCAGTACTTC | CASSLRTGERETQYF
TRBJ1-2 | TRBV7-2 | NA | TRBD1 | TGTGCCAGCAGCGCACAGGGGGCTCTGGGCTACACCTTC | CASSAQGALGYTF
TRBJ2-5 | TRBV9 | many | TRBD2 | TGTGCCAGCAGCGTAGGAAGCGGGGGAGAGACCCAGTACTTC | CASSVGSGGETQYF
TRBJ1-1 | TRBV29-1 | NA | NA | TGCAGCGCCTCCGCCCCGGAGGGCACTGAAGCTTTCTTT | CSASAPEGTEAFF
TRBJ1-3 | TRBV2 | NA | NA | TGTGCCAGCAGCCGACAACAGGGTGTGGCAGGAAACACCATATATTTT | CASSRQQGVAGNTIYF
TRBJ2-7 | TRBV6-6 | few | TRBD2 | TGTGCCAGCAGTCAGGCGGGGGGGCCCTACAATGAGCAGTACTTC | CASSQAGGPYNEQYF
TRBJ2-2 | TRBV12-3/TRBV12-4 | once | NA | TGTGCCAGCAGTTTTTTTAGGGGATGGGGCGGGGAGCTGTTTTTT | CASSFFRGWGGELFF
TRBJ2-3 | TRBV6-5 | NA | NA | TGTGCCAGCAGAGGGAGTGTCTCCGATACGCAGTATTTT | CASRGSVSDTQYF
TRBJ1-5 | TRBV6-2/TRBV6-3 | few | NA | TGTGCCAGCAGTTACTCGCGGGGGTCGGTCTTTCAGCCCCAGCATTTT | CASSYSRGSVFQPQHF
TRBJ1-2 | TRBV20-1 | NA | NA | TGCAGTGCTGCTGACGGGATTAACTATGGCTACACCTTC | CSAADGINYGYTF
TRBJ1-1 | TRBV7-9 | NA | TRBD1 | TGTGCCAGCAGCCTGGGGGGACAGGGAGAAGCTTTCTTT | CASSLGGQGEAFF
TRBJ2-3 | TRBV7-9 | NA | TRBD2 | TGTGCCAGCAGCTTCCGCGCGACTAGCGGGGGGAGCACAGATACGCAGTATTTT | CASSFRATSGGSTDTQYF
TRBJ1-5 | TRBV7-9 | few | NA | TGTGCCAGCAGCTCCTCAGGAGATCAGCCCCAGCATTTT | CASSSSGDQPQHF
TRBJ2-3 | TRBV3-1 | NA | NA | TGTGCCAGCAGCCAAGGACGCAGGTTGACTAGCACAGATACGCAGTATTTT | CASSQGRRLTSTDTQYF
TRBJ2-7 | TRBV6-2/TRBV6-3 | NA | TRBD2 | TGTGCCAGCAGTTATCGAGGAGCGGGGGGCCACAATGAGCAGTACTTC | CASSYRGAGGHNEQYF
TRBJ2-3 | TRBV9 | NA | TRBD1 | TGTGCCAGCAGCGTAAGCGGCGAGGGGGCTGCAGATACGCAGTATTTT | CASSVSGEGAADTQYF
TRBJ2-1 | TRBV7-2 | few | NA | TGTGCCAGCAGCTGGAGGAGTCGCGATGAGCAGTTCTTC | CASSWRSRDEQFF
TRBJ2-1 | TRBV5-1 | NA | NA | TGCGCCAGCAGCTTGGATCATGACAGATCCTACAATGAGCAGTTCTTC | CASSLDHDRSYNEQFF
TRBJ2-7 | TRBV6-6 | NA | NA | TGTGCCAGCAGTTACCGTCCGGGGGAAGTGAGCGAGCAGTACTTC | CASSYRPGEVSEQYF
TRBJ2-1 | TRBV10-3 | NA | TRBD1 | TGTGCCGTCAGTGAACGGGACAGGTACAATGAGCAGTTCTTC | CAVSERDRYNEQFF
TRBJ1-2 | TRBV5-6 | NA | NA | TGTGCCAGCAGCATGGGTACCGAAGTTGGCTACACCTTC | CASSMGTEVGYTF
TRBJ2-2 | TRBV15 | NA | NA | TGTGCCACCAGCAGAGCGTATGGCAGCGTGAACACCGGGGAGCTGTTTTTT | CATSRAYGSVNTGELFF
TRBJ2-3 | TRBV10-3 | NA | TRBD1 | TGTGCCATCAGCCGGACAGGGCACACAGATACGCAGTATTTT | CAISRTGHTDTQYF
TRBJ2-7 | TRBV14 | NA | NA | TGTGCCAGCAGCCAAGGTGGGACCTCCTACGAGCAGTACTTC | CASSQGGTSYEQYF
TRBJ2-2 | TRBV20-1 | NA | TRBD1 | TGCAGTGCTAGAGAGACAGGGGTTGGCACCGGGGAGCTGTTTTTT | CSARETGVGTGELFF
TRBJ2-2 | TRBV7-3 | NA | TRBD2 | TGTGCCAGCAGCAAGGGACTACAGAACACCGGGGAGCTGTTTTTT | CASSKGLQNTGELFF
TRBJ2-2 | TRBV20-1 | NA | NA | TGCAGTGCTAGAGATCCAGGTCGCGGGACCGGGGAGCTGTTTTTT | CSARDPGRGTGELFF
TRBJ1-3 | TRBV13 | NA | NA | TGTGCCAGCAACTTGGGAAACACCATATATTTT | CASNLGNTIYF
TRBJ2-2 | TRBV4-3 | NA | NA | TGCGCCAGCAGCCAAGACGTTGGTAGCCGGGTACCCGGGGAGCTGTTTTTT | CASSQDVGSRVPGELFF
TRBJ2-1 | TRBV6-5 | NA | TRBD2 | TGTGCCAGCAGTCGGGGGGGCGGTGCTGATGAGCAGTTCTTC | CASSRGGGADEQFF
TRBJ2-1 | TRBV11-3 | NA | TRBD2 | TGTGCCAGCAGCCCCCGGGACTACCCTTACAATGAGCAGTTCTTC | CASSPRDYPYNEQFF
TRBJ1-5 | TRBV7-8 | few | NA | TGTGCCAGCAGCTCACAATTCCTAGCGGCCCAGCATTTT | CASSSQFLAAQHF
TRBJ1-6 | TRBV5-1 | NA | TRBD1 | TGCGCCAGCAGCTCTCATACAGGGGGCCGAAGCTCCTATAATTCACCCCTCCACTTT | CASSSHTGGRSSYNSPLHF
TRBJ2-1 | TRBV30 | NA | NA | TGTGCCTGGAGTGTTGGTTCTGAGCAGTTCTTC | CAWSVGSEQFF
TRBJ1-6 | TRBV27 | NA | NA | TGTGCCAGCTCGAGTGGGATGGAATTTTCCTCACCCCTCCACTTT | CASSSGMEFSSPLHF
TRBJ1-1 | TRBV6-5 | few | NA | TGTGCCTCCTGGGGACGACGGAACACTGAAGCTTTCTTT | CASWGRRNTEAFF
TRBJ2-7 | TRBV20-1 | few | NA | TGCAGTGCTAGATTGGGACTTACCTACGAGCAGTACTTC | CSARLGLTYEQYF
TRBJ2-3 | TRBV15 | NA | NA | TGTGCCACCAGCAGAGATCCCCTGCTAGAAGTGACAGATACGCAGTATTTT | CATSRDPLLEVTDTQYF
TRBJ2-5 | TRBV9 | NA | TRBD1 | TGTGCCAGCAGCGTAGATCCCACAGGGGGCTATGAGCAGTACTTC | CASSVDPTGGYEQYF
TRBJ2-3 | TRBV9 | NA | TRBD2 | TGTGCCAGCAGCGCTAGCGGGGGGCCCACAGATACGCAGTATTTT | CASSASGGPTDTQYF
TRBJ2-1 | TRBV12-5 | once | TRBD1 | TGTGCTAGTGGTTTGGTAGACCAGGGGGCTTTTAATGAGCAGTTCTTC | CASGLVDQGAFNEQFF